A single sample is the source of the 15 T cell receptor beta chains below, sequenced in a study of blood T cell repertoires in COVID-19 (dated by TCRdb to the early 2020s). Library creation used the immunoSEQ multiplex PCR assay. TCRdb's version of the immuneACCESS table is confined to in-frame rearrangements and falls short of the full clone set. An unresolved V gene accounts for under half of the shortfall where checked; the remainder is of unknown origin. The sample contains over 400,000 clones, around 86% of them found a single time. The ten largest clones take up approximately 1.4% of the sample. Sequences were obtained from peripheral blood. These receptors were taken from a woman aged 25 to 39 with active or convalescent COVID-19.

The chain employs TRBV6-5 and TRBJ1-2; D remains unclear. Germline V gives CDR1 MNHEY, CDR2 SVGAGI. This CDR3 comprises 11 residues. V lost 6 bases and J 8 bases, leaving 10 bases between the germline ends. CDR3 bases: TGTGCCAGCAGCTTTACAGAGGGCTACACCTTC. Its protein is CASSFTEGYTF.

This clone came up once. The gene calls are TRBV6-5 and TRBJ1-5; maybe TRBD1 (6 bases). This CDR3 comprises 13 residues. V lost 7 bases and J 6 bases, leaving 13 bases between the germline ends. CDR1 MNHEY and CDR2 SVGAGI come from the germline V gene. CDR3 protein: CASKQGQGQPQHF. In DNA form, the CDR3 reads TGTGCCAGCAAGCAGGGGCAAGGTCAGCCCCAGCATTTT.

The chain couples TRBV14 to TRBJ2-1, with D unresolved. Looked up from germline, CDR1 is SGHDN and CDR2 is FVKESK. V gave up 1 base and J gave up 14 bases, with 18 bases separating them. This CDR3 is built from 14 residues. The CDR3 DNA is TGTGCCAGCAGCCAAGGATATCCCCCCATACGGGAGTTCTTC. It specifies CASSQGYPPIREFF.

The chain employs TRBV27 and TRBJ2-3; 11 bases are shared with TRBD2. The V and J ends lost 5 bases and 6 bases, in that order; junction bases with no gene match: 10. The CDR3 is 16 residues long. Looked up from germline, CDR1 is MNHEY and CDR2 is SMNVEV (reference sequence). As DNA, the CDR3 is TGTGCCAGCAGTCTCAACCGACTAGCGGGACCTGATACGCAGTATTTT. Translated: CASSLNRLAGPDTQYF.

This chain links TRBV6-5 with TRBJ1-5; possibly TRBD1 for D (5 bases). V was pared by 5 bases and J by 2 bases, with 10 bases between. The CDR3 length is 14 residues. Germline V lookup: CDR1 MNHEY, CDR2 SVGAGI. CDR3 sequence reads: CASSRGKGNQPQHF. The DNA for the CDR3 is TGTGCCAGCAGTAGGGGTAAAGGCAATCAGCCCCAGCATTTT.

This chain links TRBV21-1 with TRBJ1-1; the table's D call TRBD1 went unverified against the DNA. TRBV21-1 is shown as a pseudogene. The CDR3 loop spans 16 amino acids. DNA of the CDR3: TGTGCCAGCAGCAGAAAACAGGGGGCGTGTGGCACTGAAGCTTTCTTT. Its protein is CASSRKQGACGTEAFF.

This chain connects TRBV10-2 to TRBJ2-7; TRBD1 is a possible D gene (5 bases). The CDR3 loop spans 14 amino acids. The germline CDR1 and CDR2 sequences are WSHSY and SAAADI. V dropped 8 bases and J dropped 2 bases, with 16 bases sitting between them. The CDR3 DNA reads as TGCGCCAGCCAGGGCACCTCCTGGACCTACGAGCAGTACTTC. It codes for CASQGTSWTYEQYF.

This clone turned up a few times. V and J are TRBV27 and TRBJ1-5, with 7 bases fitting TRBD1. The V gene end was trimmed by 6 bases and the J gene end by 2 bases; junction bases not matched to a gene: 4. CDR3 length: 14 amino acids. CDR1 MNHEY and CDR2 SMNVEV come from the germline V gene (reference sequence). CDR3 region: CASRDGQGNQPQHF. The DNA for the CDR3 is TGTGCCAGCAGGGATGGACAGGGCAATCAGCCCCAGCATTTT.

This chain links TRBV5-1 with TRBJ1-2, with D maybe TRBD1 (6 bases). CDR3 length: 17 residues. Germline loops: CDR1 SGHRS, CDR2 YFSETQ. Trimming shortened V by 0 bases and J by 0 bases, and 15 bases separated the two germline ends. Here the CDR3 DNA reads TGCGCCAGCAGCTTGGGCTGGGCAGGGGAAGCTAACTATGGCTACACCTTC. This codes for CASSLGWAGEANYGYTF.

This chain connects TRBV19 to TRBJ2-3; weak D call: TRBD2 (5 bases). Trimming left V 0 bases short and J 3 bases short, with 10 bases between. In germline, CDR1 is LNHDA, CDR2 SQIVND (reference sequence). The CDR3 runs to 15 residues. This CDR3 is CASSIDLPGTDTQYF. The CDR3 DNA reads TGTGCCAGTAGTATAGATCTTCCGGGAACAGATACGCAGTATTTT.

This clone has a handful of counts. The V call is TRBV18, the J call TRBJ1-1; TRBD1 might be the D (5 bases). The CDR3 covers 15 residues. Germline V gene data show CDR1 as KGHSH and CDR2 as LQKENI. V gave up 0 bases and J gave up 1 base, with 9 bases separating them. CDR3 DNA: TGTGCCAGCTCACCACCCGGGGGATCGAACACTGAAGCTTTCTTT. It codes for CASSPPGGSNTEAFF.

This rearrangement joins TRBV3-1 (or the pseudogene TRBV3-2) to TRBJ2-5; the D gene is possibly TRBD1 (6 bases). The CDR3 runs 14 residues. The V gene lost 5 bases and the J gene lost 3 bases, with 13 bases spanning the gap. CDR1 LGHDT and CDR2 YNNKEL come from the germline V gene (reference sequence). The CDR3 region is CASSSRQAKETQYF. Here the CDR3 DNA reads TGTGCCAGCAGCAGTCGACAGGCCAAAGAGACCCAGTACTTC.

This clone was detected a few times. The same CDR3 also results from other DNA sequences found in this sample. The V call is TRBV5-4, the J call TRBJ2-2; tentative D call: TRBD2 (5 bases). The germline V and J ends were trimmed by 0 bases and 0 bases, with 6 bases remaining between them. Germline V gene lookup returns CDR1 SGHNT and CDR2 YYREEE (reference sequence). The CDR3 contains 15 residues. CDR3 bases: TGTGCCAGCAGCTTGGGCGGGTCGAACACCGGGGAGCTGTTTTTT. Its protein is CASSLGGSNTGELFF.

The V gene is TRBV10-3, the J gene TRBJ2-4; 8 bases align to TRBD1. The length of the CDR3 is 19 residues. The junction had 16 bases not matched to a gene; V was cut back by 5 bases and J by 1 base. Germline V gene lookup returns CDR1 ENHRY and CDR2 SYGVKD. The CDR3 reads CAISLRATGVDRAKNIQYF. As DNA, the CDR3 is TGTGCCATCAGTCTGCGGGCGACAGGGGTGGACCGGGCCAAAAACATTCAGTACTTC.

This CDR3 is CASSEPPPVSTYEQYF. The CDR3 nucleotides are TGTGCCAGCAGTGAACCCCCGCCAGTTTCGACCTACGAGCAGTACTTC. The chain is built from TRBV6-1 and TRBJ2-7; D not certain. Germline lookup yields CDR1 MNHNS and CDR2 SASEGT. Trimming shortened V by 2 bases and J by 2 bases, and 16 bases separated the two germline ends. CDR3 length equals 16 residues.